This entry describes one T cell receptor (beta chain). What it binds is unknown. This could be a read error, since a much larger clone is one nucleotide away. Using RNA transcripts as the source, TCR beta CDR3 regions were amplified. HTBI primers were employed in a first-round RT-PCR of the TCR CDR3. Each CDR3 protein is one row after TCRdb ran MiXCR on the multiplex PCR reads. The table has about 640,000 distinct CDR3 sequences, 14% seen once. The sample originates from a study of T cells in Graves' hyperthyroidism and ophthalmopathy. V shed 5 bases, J shed 2 bases, and the junction held 7 bases outside the gene matches. The CDR3 loop spans 16 amino acids. In germline, CDR1 is MDHEN, CDR2 SYDVKM. The study's findings and limits: A 13 V-J model separated ophthalmopathy from stable hyperthyroidism.

The sample was blood. V usage is TRBV28 and J usage is TRBJ1-5; 9 bases match TRBD1. This TCR came from a woman aged 45 to 65 with Graves' ophthalmopathy. The CDR3 DNA follows: TGTGCCAGCAGTACCTCAAGGACAGGGGGCAATCAGCCCCAGCATTTT. This translates into CASSTSRTGGNQPQHF.